What follows are 14 T cell receptor beta chains derived from one specimen sequenced in a study of neoadjuvant anti-PD-1 for oral cavity cancer. Assay used: immunoSEQ multiplex PCR; TCRdb lists only in-frame clones, some missing. The sample gives tens of thousands of clones, around four fifths of which show up once; approximately 3.6% is in the top ten. Specimen: PBMCs, collected before nivolumab (anti-PD-1) treatment. These receptors were obtained from a person aged 40 to 85 with oral cavity squamous cell carcinoma.

The CDR3, as DNA: TGTGCCAGCAGCTGGGGGACAGGGATTTTCTCGGGAGATACGCAGTATTTT. It yields the protein CASSWGTGIFSGDTQYF. The chain couples TRBV5-4 to TRBJ2-3; 9 nucleotides line up with TRBD1. The CDR3 is 17 amino acids. With V trimmed by 3 bases and J by 5 bases, 13 bases remained unmatched. Germline CDR1 reads SGHNT; CDR2 reads YYREEE (reference sequence).

CDR3 DNA sequence: TGTGCCAGCAGAGAAACCAACACCGGGGAGCTGTTTTTT. Translating it yields CASRETNTGELFF. The V call is TRBV6-1, the J call TRBJ2-2, with D uncertain. Germline-derived CDR1 and CDR2 are MNHNS and SASEGT. The CDR3 sequence is 13 residues long. V was shortened by 6 bases and J by 2 bases, with 7 bases between the two germline ends.

The V call is TRBV15, the J call TRBJ1-2; D perhaps matches TRBD1 (6 bases). The CDR3 has 13 residues. V lost 0 bases and J lost 7, with 9 bases in between. The germline V gene encodes CDR1 LNHNV and CDR2 YYDKDF (reference sequence). CDR3 coding DNA: TGTGCCACCAGCAGAGATGGGGGGCTTGGCTACACCTTC. Protein: CATSRDGGLGYTF.

This clone was seen once. This chain links TRBV27 with TRBJ1-4; TRBD1 matches at 9 bases. Unmatched junction bases numbered 6, after V lost 5 bases and J lost 8 bases. The V gene's germline CDR1 is MNHEY and CDR2 SMNVEV (reference sequence). CDR3 size: 14 residues. The DNA of the CDR3 is TGTGCCAGCAGTCCAGGACAGGGGTCGGAAAAACTGTTTTTT. It is translated as CASSPGQGSEKLFF.

In its sample, this clone was seen a few times. This chain uses TRBV29-1 with TRBJ2-3; a weak D match, TRBD2 (5 bases). Germline V gene lookup returns CDR1 SQVTM and CDR2 ANQGSEA. This CDR3 has 15 amino acids. V was pared by 3 bases and J by 8 bases, with 21 bases between. The CDR3 sequence: CSVEGVGQSQITQYF. CDR3 in DNA: TGCAGCGTTGAGGGAGTCGGCCAGTCACAGATTACGCAGTATTTT.

The J gene is TRBJ1-3, the V gene TRBV2, with 7 bases aligning to TRBD1. The CDR3 runs to 13 residues. Losses at the gene ends were 8 bases for V and 7 bases for J; bases not matched to a gene: 8. Germline loops: CDR1 SNHLY, CDR2 FYNNEI. CDR3 nucleotides: TGTGCCAGCGGAGGGGGCTTCTTTAACACCATATATTTT. Translation gives CASGGGFFNTIYF.

This chain uses TRBV2 with TRBJ2-7; TRBD1 aligns across 12 bases. Germline lookup yields CDR1 SNHLY and CDR2 FYNNEI. The CDR3 sequence is 13 residues long. Trimming cost V 7 bases and J 6 bases; bases outside gene matches: 4. CDR3 in amino acids: CASTGTGGGEQYF. The CDR3 DNA reads TGTGCCAGCACCGGGACAGGGGGCGGCGAGCAGTACTTC.

The chain combines TRBV25-1 with TRBJ2-1; tentatively, D is TRBD1 or TRBD2 (6 bases each). Germline V CDR1 and CDR2: MGHDK, SYGVNS. This CDR3 is 13 amino acids long. Deletions cut 8 bases from V and 8 bases from J, with 16 bases between. In nucleotides, the CDR3 is TGTGCCAGCTGGGGGGCAGACAAATATGAGCAGTTCTTC. Translated: CASWGADKYEQFF. The complete variable domain, with remaining parts taken from reference TRBV25-1 and TRBJ2-1, reads EADIYQTPRYLVIGTGKKITLECSQTMGHDKMYWYQQDPGMELHLIHYSYGVNSTEKGDLSSESTVSRIRTEHFPLTLESARPSHTSQYLCASWGADKYEQFFGPGTRLTVL.

The gene calls are TRBV5-1 and TRBJ2-1; 9 nucleotides agree with TRBD2. CDR1 is SGHRS, CDR2 YFSETQ, per germline. V lost 6 bases, J lost 4 bases, and 14 bases stayed unmatched. CDR3 length equals 17 residues. DNA of the CDR3: TGCGCCAGCAACCTGGCAGGCGGGAGGGCTCGGTACAATGAGCAGTTCTTC. This translates into CASNLAGGRARYNEQFF.

The chain combines TRBV6-1 with TRBJ2-7, with 12 bases aligning to TRBD1. Germline V gene sequence: CDR1 MNHNS, CDR2 SASEGT. Trimming removed 4 bases from V and 6 bases from J; junction bases left unmatched: 10. This CDR3 has 16 residues. The DNA for the CDR3 is TGTGCCAGCAGTGGGGGCCCCGGGACAGGGGGCATCGAGCAGTACTTC. Translating it yields CASSGGPGTGGIEQYF.

The chain employs TRBV5-6 and TRBJ2-4; 7 bases match TRBD2. With 3 bases clipped from V and 1 base from J, the junction kept 4 bases outside the gene matches. Germline V gene sequence: CDR1 SGHDT, CDR2 YYEEEE. This CDR3 contains 15 residues. CDR3 loop: CASSSAGEAKNIQYF. As DNA, the CDR3 is TGTGCCAGCAGCTCTGCGGGGGAGGCCAAAAACATTCAGTACTTC. Variable domain in full (rest from reference TRBV5-6 and TRBJ2-4): DAGVTQSPTHLIKTRGQQVTLRCSPKSGHDTVSWYQQALGQGPQFIFQYYEEEERQRGNFPDRFSGHQFPNYSSELNVNALLLGDSALYLCASSSAGEAKNIQYFGAGTRLSVL.

This clone was seen a handful of times. This chain uses TRBV5-5 with TRBJ2-3; 9 bases align to TRBD1. The V and J ends lost 4 bases and 3 bases, in that order; junction bases with no gene match: 6. The germline V gene encodes CDR1 SGHKS and CDR2 YYEKEE (reference sequence). The CDR3 has 15 amino acids. The DNA of the CDR3 is TGTGCCAGCAGCCCAGGACAGGGGTTAACAGATACGCAGTATTTT. Protein sequence: CASSPGQGLTDTQYF.

The chain carries TRBV15 and TRBJ2-1; 8 bases fit TRBD2. The CDR3 runs to 13 residues. V lost 8 bases to trimming and J lost 8 bases; unmatched junction nucleotides: 8. The germline CDR1 and CDR2 sequences are LNHNV and YYDKDF (reference sequence). The CDR3 is CATAREGWDEQFF. The CDR3 coding sequence is TGTGCCACCGCCCGGGAGGGCTGGGATGAGCAGTTCTTC.

About this clone itself: Other nucleotide sequences from this sample produce the same CDR3. The rearrangement links TRBV5-1 to TRBJ1-1, with unresolved D. Looked up from germline, CDR1 is SGHRS and CDR2 is YFSETQ. The CDR3 is made up of 13 amino acids. V was cut by 4 bases and J by 1 base, with 8 bases left in between. CDR3 sequence reads: CASSPGSNTEAFF. DNA of the CDR3: TGCGCCAGCAGCCCGGGATCGAACACTGAAGCTTTCTTT.